This T cell receptor (beta chain) stems from a study of blood T cells in healthy people across ages. Trimming left V 3 bases short and J 5 bases short, with 15 bases between. The CDR3 is 15 amino acids. CDR1 and CDR2 from the germline V gene are SGDLS and YYNGEE. Regarding the study as a whole: Age showed a roughly linear inverse relationship with TCR beta diversity per million T cells.

Extractions gave at least 5 micrograms of total RNA per sample. As to this clonotype: The antigen is not known.

Using a J-beta primer mix together with a sample-barcoded 5' primer, a second PCR was run for roughly 7 to 11 cycles. In TCRdb, the 5' RACE reads were re-called with MiXCR into one record per CDR3 protein. The sample has about 1.8 million distinct CDR3 sequences, approximately 50% seen once. This chain uses TRBV9 with TRBJ2-1, with D maybe TRBD2 (7 bases). What was sequenced was blood. The receptor was isolated from a woman aged 40 to 50 in good health. In DNA, the CDR3 is TGTGCCAGCAGCGGCGGGCGGGGGCCACACAATGAGCAGTTCTTC. Residues: CASSGGRGPHNEQFF.